Reported below is one T cell receptor (beta chain). The data stem from a study of identifying expanded T cells in peripheral blood. The CDR3 has 17 residues. CDR1 LNHNV and CDR2 YYDKDF come from the germline V gene (reference sequence). V dropped 0 bases and J dropped 9 bases, with 21 bases sitting between them. Sequenced by immunoSEQ multiplex PCR; TCRdb stores in-frame clones only, minus some. The sample gives 85,000 to 100,000 clones, around 88% of which show up once; over 3% is in the top ten. The V and J genes are TRBV15 and TRBJ2-1; D may match TRBD1 or TRBD2 (5 bases each). Sequenced input: blood. The receptor was derived from a person aged 18 to 75 in good health. The CDR3 spells CATSRDRGADPSGEQFF. DNA for the CDR3: TGTGCCACCAGCAGAGATAGAGGGGCGGACCCCTCGGGTGAGCAGTTCTTC. Full variable domain (outside the CDR3, taken from reference TRBV15 and TRBJ2-1): DAMVIQNPRYQVTQFGKPVTLSCSQTLNHNVMYWYQQKSSQAPKLLFHYYDKDFNNEADTPDNFQSRRPNTSFCFLDIRSPGLGDTAMYLCATSRDRGADPSGEQFFGPGTRLTVL.